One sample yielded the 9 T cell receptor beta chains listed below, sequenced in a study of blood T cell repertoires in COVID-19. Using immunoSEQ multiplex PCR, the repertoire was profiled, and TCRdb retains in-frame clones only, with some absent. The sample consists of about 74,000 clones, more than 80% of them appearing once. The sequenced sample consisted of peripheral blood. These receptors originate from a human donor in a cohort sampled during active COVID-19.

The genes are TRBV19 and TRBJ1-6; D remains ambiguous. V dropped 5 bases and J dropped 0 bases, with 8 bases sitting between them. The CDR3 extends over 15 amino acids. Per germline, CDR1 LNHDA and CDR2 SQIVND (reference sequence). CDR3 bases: TGTGCCAGTAGTTGGGAGAGCTCCTATAATTCACCCCTCCACTTT. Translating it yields CASSWESSYNSPLHF.

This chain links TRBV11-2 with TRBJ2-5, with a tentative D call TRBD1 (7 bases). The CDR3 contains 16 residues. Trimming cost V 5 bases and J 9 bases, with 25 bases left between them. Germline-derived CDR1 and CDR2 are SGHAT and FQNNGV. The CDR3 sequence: CASSPISRSFRGAQYF. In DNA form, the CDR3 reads TGTGCCAGCAGCCCTATTTCGAGGAGTTTCAGGGGGGCCCAGTACTTC.

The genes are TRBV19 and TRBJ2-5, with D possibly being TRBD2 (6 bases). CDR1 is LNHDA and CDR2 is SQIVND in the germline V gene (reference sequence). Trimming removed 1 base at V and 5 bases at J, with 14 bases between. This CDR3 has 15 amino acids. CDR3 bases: TGTGCCAGTAGTATAGGCGAGGGGAGGCGGGAGACCCAGTACTTC. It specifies CASSIGEGRRETQYF.

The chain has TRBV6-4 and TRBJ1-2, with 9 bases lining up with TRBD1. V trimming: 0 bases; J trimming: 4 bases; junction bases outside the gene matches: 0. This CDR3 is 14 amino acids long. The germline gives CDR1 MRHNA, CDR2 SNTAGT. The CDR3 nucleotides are TGTGCCAGCAGTGACTCGACAGGGGGCTATGGCTACACCTTC. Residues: CASSDSTGGYGYTF.

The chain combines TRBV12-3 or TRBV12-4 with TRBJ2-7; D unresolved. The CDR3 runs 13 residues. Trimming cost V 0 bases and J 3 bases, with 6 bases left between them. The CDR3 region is CASSLAQFYEQYF. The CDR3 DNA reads TGTGCCAGCAGTTTAGCCCAATTCTACGAGCAGTACTTC.

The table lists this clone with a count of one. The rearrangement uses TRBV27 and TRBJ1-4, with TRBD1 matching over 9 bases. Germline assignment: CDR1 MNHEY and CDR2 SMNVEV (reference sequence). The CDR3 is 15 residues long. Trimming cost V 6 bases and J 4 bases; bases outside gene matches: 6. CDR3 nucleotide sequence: TGTGCCAGCAGGGCGGGACAGGGCGTTAATGAAAAACTGTTTTTT. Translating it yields CASRAGQGVNEKLFF. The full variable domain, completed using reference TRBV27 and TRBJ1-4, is EAQVTQNPRYLITVTGKKLTVTCSQNMNHEYMSWYRQDPGLGLRQIYYSMNVEVTDKGDVPEGYKVSRKEKRNFPLILESPSPNQTSLYFCASRAGQGVNEKLFFGSGTQLSVL.

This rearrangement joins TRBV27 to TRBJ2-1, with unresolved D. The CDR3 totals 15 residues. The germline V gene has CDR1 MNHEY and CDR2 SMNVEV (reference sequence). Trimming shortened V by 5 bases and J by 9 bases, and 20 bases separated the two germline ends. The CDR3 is CASSRDLGSYGEQFF. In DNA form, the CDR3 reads TGTGCCAGCAGTCGAGATCTCGGGTCCTATGGTGAGCAGTTCTTC.

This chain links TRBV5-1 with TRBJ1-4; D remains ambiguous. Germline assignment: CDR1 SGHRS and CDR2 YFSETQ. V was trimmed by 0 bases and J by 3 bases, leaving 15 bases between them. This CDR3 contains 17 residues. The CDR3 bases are TGCGCCAGCAGCTTGGGTCGGGTATTCGGGTCTAATGAAAAACTGTTTTTT. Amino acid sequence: CASSLGRVFGSNEKLFF.

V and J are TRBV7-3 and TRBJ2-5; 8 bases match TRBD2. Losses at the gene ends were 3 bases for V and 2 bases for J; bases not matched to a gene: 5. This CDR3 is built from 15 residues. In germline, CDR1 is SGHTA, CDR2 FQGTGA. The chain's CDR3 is CASSFVAGTQETQYF. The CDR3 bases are TGTGCCAGCAGCTTCGTAGCGGGAACACAAGAGACCCAGTACTTC.